This is a list of T cell receptor beta chains from one sample in a study of T-cell reconstitution after alpha-beta-depleted transplantation in children. TCRdb called the PCR reads again in MiXCR, with one record for every CDR3 protein. The table has 500,000 to 750,000 distinct CDR3 sequences, over 25% seen once. This material consisted of PBMCs, taken before TCRalphabeta/CD19-depleted stem cell transplant. These receptors originate from a boy in the first two years of life with Wiskott-Aldrich syndrome, due to receive a stem cell transplant. CDR3s include the opening cysteine and the closing phenylalanine or tryptophan. The D gene is left open where the match is weak. A clone size is listed for some rows: how often the clone was seen (once, few, many), or a class if it is expanded.

>15|TRBJ1-5|NA|TRBV5-1|few
TGCGCCAGCAGCCCCCGAGGTTTGCGCAATCAGCCCCAGCATTTT
CASSPRGLRNQPQHF
>14|TRBJ2-1|NA|TRBV24-1|few
TGTGCCACCAGTGATTTTAGGACGGGCAATGAGCAGTTCTTC
CATSDFRTGNEQFF
>14|TRBJ1-4|NA|TRBV6-5|few
TGTGCCAGCAGTTATGATTGGGGTAATGAAAAACTGTTTTTT
CASSYDWGNEKLFF
>17|TRBJ2-2|TRBD1|TRBV5-8|NA
TGTGCCAGCAGCACTCAAGACAGGGGGATGAACACCGGGGAGCTGTTTTTT
CASSTQDRGMNTGELFF
>19|TRBJ2-6|NA|TRBV5-1|NA
TGCGCCAGCAGTGAGCTACGGTACAGGGACATTACTGGGGCCAACGGCCTGACTTTC
CASSELRYRDITGANGLTF
>14|TRBJ2-1|TRBD1|TRBV12-3/TRBV12-4|few
TGTGCCAGCAGTTTAATGGGACAGGGTAATGAGCAGTTCTTC
CASSLMGQGNEQFF
>14|TRBJ2-1|TRBD2|TRBV12-3/TRBV12-4|NA
TGTGCCAGCAGTCGATTCGCGGGAGAAAATGAGCAGTTCTTC
CASSRFAGENEQFF
>14|TRBJ1-2|NA|TRBV7-9|NA
TGTGCCAGCAGCTTAGTAGCAGGGACCGAGGGCTACACCTTC
CASSLVAGTEGYTF
>16|TRBJ2-6|TRBD1|TRBV12-3/TRBV12-4|few
TGTGCCAGCACCCCAACAGGGGGCGCTGGGGCCAACGTCCTGACTTTC
CASTPTGGAGANVLTF
>14|TRBJ2-3|NA|TRBV5-1|few
TGCGCCAGCGCCGAGGGTATTGGCACAGATACGCAGTATTTT
CASAEGIGTDTQYF
>16|TRBJ1-2|TRBD1|TRBV29-1|few
TGCAGCGTTAGAGGGGGGGACAGGGGGCTTCCTTATGGCTACACCTTC
CSVRGGDRGLPYGYTF
>16|TRBJ2-4|NA|TRBV6-2/TRBV6-3|once
TGTGCCAGCAGTTATAGTTTTCGACTAGCCAAAAACATTCAGTACTTC
CASSYSFRLAKNIQYF
>12|TRBJ1-1|NA|TRBV20-1|NA
TGCAGTGCTAGAGTCCTGAAAGGCGAAGCTTTCTTT
CSARVLKGEAFF
>17|TRBJ2-1|TRBD2|TRBV29-1|few
TGCAGCGTCCGGGGGCTAGCGGGACCGGGGGGATACAATGAGCAGTTCTTC
CSVRGLAGPGGYNEQFF
>12|TRBJ2-1|NA|TRBV12-3/TRBV12-4|NA
TGTGCCAGCAGTTTTTCCCCCGGTGAGCAGTTCTTC
CASSFSPGEQFF
>16|TRBJ2-1|NA|TRBV5-5|NA
TGTGCCAGCAGTATCCTCGGGGATCTCTCCTACAATGAGCAGTTCTTC
CASSILGDLSYNEQFF
>16|TRBJ2-5|TRBD2|TRBV3-1|few
TGTGCCAGCAGCCAGAGAACTAGCGGGGGGAAAGAGACCCAGTACTTC
CASSQRTSGGKETQYF
>15|TRBJ1-4|TRBD1|TRBV10-3|few
TGTGCCATCAGTGGGGGACAGGGTTCTGATGAAAAACTGTTTTTT
CAISGGQGSDEKLFF
>17|TRBJ2-5|TRBD2|TRBV9|NA
TGTGCCAGCAGCGCTGACCCGATCGGGGGGACTAAAGAGACCCAGTACTTC
CASSADPIGGTKETQYF
>14|TRBJ2-7|TRBD2|TRBV9|NA
TGTGCCAGCAGCGCACGGACTAGCGGGGGCGAGCAGTACTTC
CASSARTSGGEQYF
>14|TRBJ2-3|NA|TRBV5-1|NA
TGCGCCAGCAGCCAAACTTTTAGCACAGATACGCAGTATTTT
CASSQTFSTDTQYF
>19|TRBJ2-5|TRBD2|TRBV6-1|NA
TGTGCCAGCAGTGAACTAGCGGGAGGAAGCGCGGCTTCCAGAGAGACCCAGTACTTC
CASSELAGGSAASRETQYF
>14|TRBJ2-2|TRBD2|TRBV12-3/TRBV12-4|NA
TGTGCCACCCAGGGACTAGCGGTCACCGGGGAGCTGTTTTTT
CATQGLAVTGELFF
>15|TRBJ2-3|TRBD2|TRBV5-5|many
TGTGCCAGCAGTAAATGGACTAGCGTCACAGATACGCAGTATTTT
CASSKWTSVTDTQYF
>18|TRBJ1-1|TRBD1|TRBV5-1|few
TGCGCCAGCAGCTTGTCCAATTCCGACAGGGGGCAGAACACTGAAGCTTTCTTT
CASSLSNSDRGQNTEAFF
>15|TRBJ2-1|NA|TRBV11-2|few
TGTGCCAGCAGCTTAAAACAAAGCTCCTACAATGAGCAGTTCTTC
CASSLKQSSYNEQFF
>14|TRBJ1-2|NA|TRBV28|few
TGTGCCCACTCAACCTCCCCGTCGGGATCTGGCTACACCTTC
CAHSTSPSGSGYTF
>13|TRBJ1-5|TRBD1|TRBV20-1|NA
TGCAGTGCTTGGACAGGGTTTGCTCAGCCCCAGCATTTT
CSAWTGFAQPQHF
>14|TRBJ2-7|NA|TRBV5-8|few
TGTGCCAGCAGCTTGATGTCAAGCGCCTACGAGCAGTACTTC
CASSLMSSAYEQYF
>15|TRBJ2-5|TRBD1|TRBV5-1|NA
TGCGCCAGCAGCTTGGCGACAGGGGGCTCAGAGACCCAGTACTTC
CASSLATGGSETQYF
>15|TRBJ2-7|TRBD1|TRBV20-1|NA
TGCAGTGCTGAGCCGCGGACAGGGGATTACTACGAGCAGTACTTC
CSAEPRTGDYYEQYF
>14|TRBJ2-5|NA|TRBV20-1|few
TGCAGTGCTTACCCAGAATATCCAAAAGAGACCCAGTACTTC
CSAYPEYPKETQYF
>13|TRBJ1-1|NA|TRBV5-1|few
TGCGCCAGCAGCGTAGACAGGAACACTGAAGCTTTCTTT
CASSVDRNTEAFF
>12|TRBJ2-1|NA|TRBV4-2|NA
TGTGCCAGCAGCCAATTTCCGGGTGAGCAGTTCTTC
CASSQFPGEQFF
>14|TRBJ2-2|NA|TRBV3-1|NA
TGTGCCAGCGGGAAGGGGACGAACACCGGGGAGCTGTTTTTT
CASGKGTNTGELFF
>13|TRBJ1-2|NA|TRBV20-1|NA
TGCAGTGCTAGAGTGGAAACAGGGAATGGCTACACCTTC
CSARVETGNGYTF
>14|TRBJ2-4|TRBD2|TRBV28|NA
TGTGCCAGCATGGCGGGGGGGTCCAAAAACATTCAGTACTTC
CASMAGGSKNIQYF
>14|TRBJ2-1|NA|TRBV7-9|NA
TGTGCCAGCAGCTTAGGTGCAGAAACGAATGAGCAGTTCTTC
CASSLGAETNEQFF
>14|TRBJ2-2|NA|TRBV27|few
TGTGCCAGCAGTCCCGGGACTCCCAGGGGGGAGCTGTTTTTT
CASSPGTPRGELFF
>14|TRBJ1-5|NA|TRBV6-5|few
TGTGCCAGCGATACTTCGGATAGCAATCAGCCCCAGCATTTT
CASDTSDSNQPQHF
>15|TRBJ1-5|NA|TRBV5-1|NA
TGCGCCAGCAGCTTGGGTTGGGGGCGGAATCAGCCCCAGCATTTT
CASSLGWGRNQPQHF
>13|TRBJ2-3|TRBD1|TRBV20-1|NA
TGCAGTGCTATCCGACTACAGGGGGATACGCAGTATTTT
CSAIRLQGDTQYF
>13|TRBJ1-1|NA|TRBV3-1|few
TGTGCCAGCAGCCAAGCGGTCGGCACTGAAGCTTTCTTT
CASSQAVGTEAFF
>14|TRBJ2-7|NA|TRBV20-1|NA
TGCAGTGCTACGACTATCGAGGGGCCCTACGAGCAGTACTTC
CSATTIEGPYEQYF
>14|TRBJ2-3|NA|TRBV2|NA
TGTGCCAGCAGTGAAGTGGCCAGCCCAGATACGCAGTATTTT
CASSEVASPDTQYF